Listed here are 27 T cell receptor beta chains from one sample, sequenced in a study of T cell responses to AZD1222 COVID-19 vaccine. Clones were read by immunoSEQ multiplex PCR, and TCRdb kept only the in-frame ones, dropping some. The table lists roughly 110,000 clones, around nine tenths of them singletons. Material: peripheral blood, obtained on day 0 of AZD1222 vaccination. The source is an adult in good health.

This clone was counted a single time. V usage is TRBV5-1 and J usage is TRBJ2-2; D could derive from TRBD1 or TRBD2 (7 bases each). Deletions cut 8 bases from V and 4 bases from J, with 12 bases between. This CDR3 region has 13 residues. The V gene's germline CDR1 is SGHRS and CDR2 YFSETQ. CDR3 in amino acids: CASFRGGTGELFF. DNA of the CDR3: TGCGCCAGTTTCAGGGGGGGCACCGGGGAGCTGTTTTTT.

The rearrangement uses TRBV5-1 and TRBJ2-1, with 9 positions matching TRBD1. Trimming removed 5 bases from V and 7 bases from J; junction bases left unmatched: 13. The CDR3 runs 16 residues. Germline V gene sequence: CDR1 SGHRS, CDR2 YFSETQ. The CDR3 nucleotides read TGCGCCAGCAGTTTAGCAACGGGACAGGGTTTAAATGAGCAGTTCTTC. Protein sequence: CASSLATGQGLNEQFF.

This clone appeared a few times. The chain couples TRBV27 to TRBJ1-3; TRBD1 might be the D (5 bases). Trimming removed 4 bases from V and 1 base from J, with 8 bases in between. CDR1 and CDR2 from the germline V gene are MNHEY and SMNVEV (reference sequence). The CDR3 runs 14 residues. CDR3 protein: CASSSQGSGNTIYF. The CDR3 DNA is TGTGCCAGCAGTTCCCAGGGATCTGGAAACACCATATATTTT.

This chain links TRBV28 with TRBJ1-5; D may be TRBD1 (5 bases). Germline lookup yields CDR1 MDHEN and CDR2 SYDVKM. The ends were cut back, 8 bases at V and 0 bases at J, with 8 bases in the middle. The CDR3 length is 13 residues. DNA of the CDR3: TGTGCCAGCCAGGGAAATAGCAATCAGCCCCAGCATTTT. Its protein is CASQGNSNQPQHF.

The chain has TRBV5-4 and TRBJ1-4; D ambiguous. The ends were cut back, 1 base at V and 8 bases at J, with 9 bases in the middle. This CDR3 region has 13 residues. CDR1 is SGHNT and CDR2 is YYREEE in the germline V gene (reference sequence). DNA of the CDR3: TGTGCCAGCAGCTTGACGGCGGGGGAAAAACTGTTTTTT. Translation: CASSLTAGEKLFF.

This sequence joins TRBV11-1 and TRBJ1-1; no clear D gene. V was trimmed by 4 bases and J by 3 bases, leaving 9 bases between them. This CDR3 has 13 residues. CDR1 is SGHAT, CDR2 FQDESV, per germline (reference sequence). The DNA of the CDR3 is TGTGCCAGCAGCTCGGATGGGTACACTGAAGCTTTCTTT. Translated: CASSSDGYTEAFF. The full variable domain, in which reference TRBV11-1 and TRBJ1-1 provide the parts outside the CDR3, is EAEVAQSPRYKITEKSQAVAFWCDPISGHATLYWYRQILGQGPELLVQFQDESVVDDSQLPKDRFSAERLKGVDSTLKIQPAELGDSAMYLCASSSDGYTEAFFGQGTRLTVV.

The CDR3 coding sequence is TGTGCCAGCTCCGTCTCCTACGAGCAGTACTTC. Translation gives CASSVSYEQYF. V and J are TRBV2 and TRBJ2-7; D uncertain. The length of the CDR3 is 11 residues. Germline CDR1 is SNHLY and CDR2 is FYNNEI. The V end lost 8 bases, the J end lost 0 bases, and 5 bases lay between the germline ends. Filled out from reference TRBV2 and TRBJ2-7, the complete variable domain reads EPEVTQTPSHQVTQMGQEVILRCVPISNHLYFYWYRQILGQKVEFLVSFYNNEISEKSEIFDDQFSVERPDGSNFTLKIRSTKLEDSAMYFCASSVSYEQYFGPGTRLTVT.

The chain carries TRBV7-9 and TRBJ2-1, with 13 positions matching TRBD2. The CDR3 consists of 17 residues. Germline CDR1 and CDR2: SEHNR and FQNEAQ (reference sequence). V lost 5 bases and J lost 6; bases outside the gene matches: 10. In nucleotides, the CDR3 is TGTGCCAGCAGCAAAGGACTAGCGGGAGTCCTGGTCAATGAGCAGTTCTTC. Translation: CASSKGLAGVLVNEQFF.

This sequence joins TRBV28 and TRBJ1-2; weak D call: TRBD1 (6 bases). V gave up 2 bases and J gave up 4 bases, with 11 bases separating them. The CDR3 has 14 residues. From germline, CDR1 is MDHEN and CDR2 SYDVKM. The CDR3 here is CASSLLQGAYGYTF. The CDR3 region has the DNA TGTGCCAGCAGTTTACTACAGGGAGCCTATGGCTACACCTTC.

The chain uses TRBV7-9 and TRBJ2-1; the D is unclear. Germline V gives CDR1 SEHNR, CDR2 FQNEAQ (reference sequence). This CDR3 spans 12 amino acids. V was cut by 4 bases and J by 5 bases, with 6 bases left in between. The chain's CDR3 is CASSSPDNEQFF. The CDR3 bases are TGTGCCAGCAGCTCGCCCGACAATGAGCAGTTCTTC.

The chain is built from TRBV24-1 and TRBJ2-5, with TRBD1 identical over 9 bases. V shed 7 bases and J 4 bases; nucleotides not matched to a gene: 3. Germline CDR1 and CDR2: KGHDR and SFDVKD. CDR3 length equals 13 residues. CDR3 sequence: CATRGQGLETQYF. CDR3 bases: TGTGCCACCAGGGGACAGGGTTTAGAGACCCAGTACTTC.

The V and J genes are TRBV27 and TRBJ1-5, with a possible D match to TRBD1 (5 bases). The germline V and J ends were trimmed by 5 bases and 9 bases, with 23 bases remaining between them. This CDR3 is built from 16 residues. Germline V gene lookup returns CDR1 MNHEY and CDR2 SMNVEV (reference sequence). This CDR3 reads CASSNMGTALQWPQHF. The CDR3 DNA is TGTGCCAGCAGTAATATGGGGACCGCTCTACAATGGCCCCAGCATTTT.

The genes are TRBV18 and TRBJ2-7; the D is unclear. The CDR3 has 15 amino acids. The germline CDR1 and CDR2 sequences are KGHSH and LQKENI. V dropped 1 base and J dropped 7 bases, with 17 bases sitting between them. The CDR3 region is CASSPQGAATGEQYF. The CDR3 nucleotides are TGTGCCAGCTCACCACAGGGTGCCGCTACTGGGGAGCAGTACTTC. Full variable domain (rest looked up from reference TRBV18 and TRBJ2-7): NAGVMQNPRHLVRRRGQEARLRCSPMKGHSHVYWYRQLPEEGLKFMVYLQKENIIDESGMPKERFSAEFPKEGPSILRIQQVVRGDSAAYFCASSPQGAATGEQYFGPGTRLTVT.

This clone occurred once. Other nucleotide sequences from this sample produce the same CDR3. This chain uses TRBV10-3 with TRBJ2-1, with 11 positions matching TRBD2. The CDR3 totals 15 residues. V dropped 10 bases and J dropped 7; count of bases not matched to a gene: 12. Per germline, CDR1 ENHRY and CDR2 SYGVKD. As DNA, the CDR3 is TGTGCCACGGGGGCACTAGCGGGAGCTGTGAATGAGCAGTTCTTC. As protein: CATGALAGAVNEQFF.

The CDR3: CASSYSGRGNEQFF. CDR3 in DNA: TGTGCCAGCAGTTATAGCGGGAGGGGCAATGAGCAGTTCTTC. This chain links TRBV6-2 or TRBV6-3 with TRBJ2-1; 11 bases map to TRBD2. The length of the CDR3 is 14 residues. V was pared by 3 bases and J by 6 bases, with 1 base of the junction left unmatched. CDR1 and CDR2 (germline): MNHEY, SVGEGT.

On this clone itself: One junction end disagrees with the germline gene, perhaps due to a read error. CDR3 region: CASSEMKRERFF. The CDR3 nucleotides are TGCGCCAGCAGTGAGATGAAGCGGGAGCGGTTCTTC. The chain recombines TRBV10-2 with TRBJ2-1, with TRBD2 matching over 8 bases. This CDR3 spans 12 amino acids. Germline CDR1 WSHSY, CDR2 SAAADI.

This chain links TRBV7-2 with TRBJ2-7; weak D call: TRBD2 (7 bases). The germline V and J ends were trimmed by 5 bases and 2 bases, with 16 bases remaining between them. The CDR3 consists of 15 residues. Germline V gene sequence: CDR1 SGHTA, CDR2 FQGNSA. The CDR3 coding sequence is TGTGCCAGCAGCGCCAGCGGGACAATGGCCTACGAGCAGTACTTC. The encoded protein is CASSASGTMAYEQYF.

This rearrangement joins TRBV4-3 to TRBJ2-7; maybe TRBD1 (5 bases). Deletions cut 4 bases from V and 6 bases from J, with 19 bases between. Per germline, CDR1 LGHNA and CDR2 YSLEER. The CDR3 contains 15 residues. This CDR3 reads CASSRLQGGESEQYF. In nucleotides, the CDR3 is TGCGCCAGCAGCCGCTTGCAGGGTGGGGAATCCGAGCAGTACTTC.

The rearrangement uses TRBV7-8 and TRBJ1-5; D call uncertain. The germline V and J ends were trimmed by 5 bases and 10 bases, with 18 bases remaining between them. The CDR3 runs to 14 residues. The germline V gene has CDR1 SGHVS and CDR2 FQNEAQ. CDR3 residues: CASSRGPSEGPQHF. The CDR3 DNA sequence: TGTGCCAGCAGCCGAGGACCTTCCGAAGGACCCCAGCATTTT. The variable domain in full, with the rest retrieved from reference TRBV7-8 and TRBJ1-5, is GAGVSQSPRYKVAKRGQDVALRCDPISGHVSLFWYQQALGQGPEFLTYFQNEAQLDKSGLPSDRFFAERPEGSVSTLKIQRTQQEDSAVYLCASSRGPSEGPQHFGDGTRLSIL.

This chain connects TRBV19 to TRBJ2-1; TRBD1 might be the D (6 bases). This CDR3 region has 13 residues. CDR1 and CDR2 (germline): LNHDA, SQIVND (reference sequence). Trimming left V 6 bases short and J 10 bases short, with 16 bases between. The CDR3 spells CASSRTGLWEQFF. The CDR3 DNA reads as TGTGCCAGTAGCAGAACAGGGTTATGGGAGCAGTTCTTC.

The rearrangement uses TRBV3-1 (or the pseudogene TRBV3-2) and TRBJ2-7; 12 nucleotides agree with TRBD2. J gave up 5 bases and V 1 base, and 3 bases lay outside the gene matches. This CDR3 has 15 residues. Germline loops: CDR1 LGHDT, CDR2 YNNKEL (reference sequence). Here the CDR3 DNA reads TGTGCCAGCAGCCAAGGAGGGACTAGCGGGCACGAGCAGTACTTC. It codes for CASSQGGTSGHEQYF.

This clone showed up just once. This rearrangement joins TRBV7-2 to TRBJ1-1, with TRBD1 matching over 7 bases. Germline V gene lookup returns CDR1 SGHTA and CDR2 FQGNSA. The CDR3 consists of 16 residues. With V trimmed by 5 bases and J by 1 base, 10 bases remained unmatched. In DNA, the CDR3 is TGTGCCAGCAGCCAAAGACCACAGGGGAAGAACACTGAAGCTTTCTTT. As protein: CASSQRPQGKNTEAFF.

The V gene is TRBV3-1 (or the pseudogene TRBV3-2), the J gene TRBJ2-1; D remains ambiguous. V gave up 2 bases and J gave up 6 bases, with 14 bases separating them. Germline CDR1 is LGHDT and CDR2 is YNNKEL (reference sequence). The CDR3 totals 15 residues. The DNA for the CDR3 is TGTGCCAGCAGCCAACCCTGTCGATGCCCCAATGAGCAGTTCTTC. It specifies CASSQPCRCPNEQFF.

The chain couples TRBV6-5 to TRBJ2-4; 7 bases are shared with TRBD2. The CDR3 runs 14 residues. Germline CDR1 is MNHEY and CDR2 is SVGAGI. V shed 6 bases and J 7 bases; nucleotides not matched to a gene: 9. Here the CDR3 DNA reads TGTGCCAGCAGCCAGACTAGCAGCCAGAACATTCAGTACTTC. This sequence encodes CASSQTSSQNIQYF.

This chain joins TRBV12-3 or TRBV12-4 and TRBJ1-2; unclear D gene. The germline V and J ends were trimmed by 5 bases and 5 bases, with 9 bases remaining between them. The CDR3 is 12 residues long. CDR3 DNA sequence: TGTGCCAGCAGTCCCTCCCCGTATGGCTACACCTTC. Translation gives CASSPSPYGYTF.

V usage is TRBV3-1 (or the pseudogene TRBV3-2) and J usage is TRBJ2-7, with D possibly being TRBD1 (6 bases). Trimming pared 6 bases from V and 7 bases from J, leaving 28 bases between. This CDR3 spans 17 amino acids. Germline CDR1 and CDR2: LGHDT and YNNKEL (reference sequence). The CDR3 loop reads CASRPHTGKEPGKEQYF. The CDR3 DNA reads TGTGCCAGCAGACCCCATACAGGGAAGGAACCAGGGAAGGAGCAGTACTTC.

The CDR3, as DNA: TGTGCCAGCAGCTTGGTCTTTTCTGGGGCCAACGTCCTGACTTTC. This gives the protein CASSLVFSGANVLTF. V usage is TRBV5-6 and J usage is TRBJ2-6; D not resolved. Germline V gene data show CDR1 as SGHDT and CDR2 as YYEEEE. The V and J ends lost 0 bases and 1 base respectively, with 5 bases between them. This CDR3 is 15 amino acids long.